These 13 T cell receptor beta chains were sequenced from one sample in a study of T-cell memory formation after mild COVID-19. TCRdb independently ran MiXCR on the 5' RACE reads; one entry per CDR3 protein. The data hold about 90,000 distinct CDR3 sequences, with less than 15% observed a single time. Sequenced material: PBMCs or a T cell subset sorted from them (not recorded which). These receptor sequences come from an adult woman who had mild COVID-19 (a few samples of this study predate the infection). Cell type and time point are not known.

The chain's CDR3 is CASSPLLSSGITDTQYF. CDR3 bases: TGTGCCAGCAGCCCGTTACTTTCTAGCGGGATCACAGATACGCAGTATTTT. The V and J genes are TRBV11-3 and TRBJ2-3; TRBD2 matches at 9 bases. The CDR3 runs 17 residues. Trimming took 5 bases from V and 2 from J; bases not matched to a gene: 11. The V gene's germline CDR1 is SGHNT and CDR2 YENEEA. Looking up the rest from reference TRBV11-3 and TRBJ2-3 gives the full variable domain: EAGVVQSPRYKIIEKKQPVAFWCNPISGHNTLYWYLQNLGQGPELLIRYENEEAVDDSQLPKDRFSAERLKGVDSTLKIQPAELGDSAVYLCASSPLLSSGITDTQYFGPGTRLTVL.

J is TRBJ1-1 and V is TRBV7-8; D not certain. Between the trimmed V and J ends, which lost 2 bases and 3 bases, there was a span of 16 bases. Germline CDR1 and CDR2: SGHVS and FQNEAQ. The CDR3 sequence is 16 residues long. CDR3 sequence reads: CASSLTFNWEDTEAFF. DNA for the CDR3: TGTGCCAGCAGCTTAACCTTCAACTGGGAGGACACTGAAGCTTTCTTT.

The table lists this clonotype with a few counts. The rearrangement joins TRBV7-2 to TRBJ1-2; the D is unclear. The V end lost 3 bases, the J end lost 4 bases, and 9 bases lay between the germline ends. The germline gives CDR1 SGHTA, CDR2 FQGNSA. The CDR3 sequence is 13 residues long. This chain's CDR3 is CASSFMNSYGYTF. CDR3 DNA sequence: TGTGCCAGCAGCTTCATGAATTCCTATGGCTACACCTTC.

This clonotype was detected a few times. V is TRBV6-5 and J is TRBJ2-7; D not resolved. V was trimmed by 0 bases and J by 2 bases, leaving 11 bases between them. The CDR3 contains 15 residues. Germline CDR1 is MNHEY and CDR2 is SVGAGI. CDR3 DNA sequence: TGTGCCAGCAGTTACTCCCCCGTAAACCCCTACGAGCAGTACTTC. It codes for CASSYSPVNPYEQYF.

This clonotype was seen more than once but under ten times. DNA for the CDR3: TGTGCCAGCAGTGACAATGGCACCTTGATCCTTACGCGCACCGGGGAGCTGTTTTTT. It specifies CASSDNGTLILTRTGELFF. This chain uses TRBV6-4 with TRBJ2-2; D is unresolved. The germline V gene encodes CDR1 MRHNA and CDR2 SNTAGT. The CDR3 has 19 residues. Trimming pared 2 bases from V and 4 bases from J, leaving 23 bases between.

The V call is TRBV27, the J call TRBJ2-1; the match to TRBD2 covers 14 bases. After removal of 5 bases from V and 8 bases from J, the junction contained 11 bases not matched to a gene. This CDR3 is built from 17 residues. Germline loops: CDR1 MNHEY, CDR2 SMNVEV (reference sequence). The CDR3 loop is CASSPWGTSGSKDEQFF. DNA of the CDR3: TGTGCCAGCAGTCCCTGGGGGACTAGCGGGAGTAAGGATGAGCAGTTCTTC.

This rearrangement joins TRBV29-1 to TRBJ1-1; no clear D. V lost 6 bases to trimming and J lost 3 bases, with 14 bases between them. The germline V gene encodes CDR1 SQVTM and CDR2 ANQGSEA. CDR3 size: 13 residues. CDR3 sequence (DNA): TGCAGCGTCGACGGAGGGTCGTACACTGAAGCTTTCTTT. This sequence encodes CSVDGGSYTEAFF.

This clonotype was detected only a few times. The chain employs TRBV7-9 and TRBJ2-1; 7 positions match TRBD2. V lost 8 bases and J lost 5; bases outside the gene matches: 9. Germline CDR1 is SEHNR and CDR2 is FQNEAQ (reference sequence). The CDR3 has 14 amino acids. The chain's CDR3 is CASEMAGAHNEQFF. The CDR3 DNA reads as TGTGCCAGCGAAATGGCGGGAGCCCACAATGAGCAGTTCTTC.

This clonotype has a handful of counts. The chain links TRBV29-1 to TRBJ2-5; D ambiguous. This CDR3 comprises 13 residues. With 0 bases removed from V and 1 base from J, the gap between germline ends came to 6 bases. Germline V gives CDR1 SQVTM, CDR2 ANQGSEA. Here the CDR3 DNA reads TGCAGCGTTGAAGAGGGGATCCAAGAGACCCAGTACTTC. This codes for CSVEEGIQETQYF. The whole variable domain, remainder taken from reference TRBV29-1 and TRBJ2-5, is SAVISQKPSRDICQRGTSLTIQCQVDSQVTMMFWYRQQPGQSLTLIATANQGSEATYESGFVIDKFPISRPNLTFSTLTVSNMSPEDSSIYLCSVEEGIQETQYFGPGTRLLVL.

This clonotype came up a few times. This chain connects TRBV29-1 to TRBJ2-1; 11 nucleotides align to TRBD1. Unmatched junction bases numbered 7, after V lost 6 bases and J lost 3 bases. CDR1 is SQVTM, CDR2 ANQGSEA, per germline. This CDR3 has 15 residues. The CDR3: CSVGAGTGGYNEQFF. The CDR3 region has the DNA TGCAGCGTGGGTGCCGGGACAGGGGGCTACAATGAGCAGTTCTTC.

The chain combines TRBV4-1 with TRBJ2-1, with 8 bases that match TRBD2. V lost 0 bases, J lost 9 bases, and 10 bases stayed unmatched. Germline CDR1 is MGHRA and CDR2 is YSYEKL. The CDR3 runs to 16 residues. Here the CDR3 DNA reads TGCGCCAGCAGCCAAGAAAGGGGCGGACTAGCAGGTGAGCAGTTCTTC. It encodes CASSQERGGLAGEQFF.

The chain links TRBV15 to TRBJ2-5, with TRBD1 as a possible D gene (5 bases). Germline V gene sequence: CDR1 LNHNV, CDR2 YYDKDF (reference sequence). Between the trimmed V and J ends, which lost 0 bases and 2 bases, there was a span of 10 bases. The CDR3 has 15 residues. The CDR3 nucleotides are TGTGCCACCAGCAGAGATATGGCAGGGCAAGAGACCCAGTACTTC. This gives the protein CATSRDMAGQETQYF.

The rearrangement links TRBV10-3 to TRBJ2-7, with D perhaps matching TRBD1 (5 bases). Germline lookup yields CDR1 ENHRY and CDR2 SYGVKD. This CDR3 region has 14 residues. The V and J ends lost 3 bases and 2 bases respectively, with 11 bases between them. CDR3 amino acids: CAISDYRSTYEQYF. The CDR3 DNA sequence: TGTGCCATCAGTGATTACAGGAGCACCTACGAGCAGTACTTC.